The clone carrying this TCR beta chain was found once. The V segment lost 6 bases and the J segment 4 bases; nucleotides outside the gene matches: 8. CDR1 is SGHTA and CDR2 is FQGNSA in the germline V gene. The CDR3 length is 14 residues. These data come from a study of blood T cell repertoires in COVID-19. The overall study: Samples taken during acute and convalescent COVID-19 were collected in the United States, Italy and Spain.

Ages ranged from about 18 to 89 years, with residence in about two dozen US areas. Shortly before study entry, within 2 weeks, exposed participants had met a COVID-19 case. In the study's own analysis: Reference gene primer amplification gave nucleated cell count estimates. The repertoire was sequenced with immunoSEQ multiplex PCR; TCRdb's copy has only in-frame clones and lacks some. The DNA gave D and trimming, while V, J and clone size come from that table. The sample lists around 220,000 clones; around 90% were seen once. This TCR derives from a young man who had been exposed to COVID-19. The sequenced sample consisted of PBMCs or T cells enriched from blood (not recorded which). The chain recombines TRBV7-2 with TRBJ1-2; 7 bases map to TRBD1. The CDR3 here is CASRTPDRSYGYTF. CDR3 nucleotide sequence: TGTGCCAGCAGAACCCCGGACAGGAGCTATGGCTACACCTTC.